This paragraph reports one T cell receptor (beta chain). Its antigen remains unidentified. A sample-barcoded 5' primer and a J-beta primer mix were used in a second PCR of roughly 7 to 11 cycles. Per-sample output comprised a minimum of 2.5 million paired-end reads containing CDR3. TCRdb reanalysed the 5' RACE reads using MiXCR and keeps one entry per CDR3 protein. The sample shows 1 million or so distinct CDR3 sequences, approximately 26% of them seen only once. In germline, CDR1 is SGHTA, CDR2 FQGNSA. The CDR3 extends over 13 amino acids. The sample belongs to a study of blood T cells in healthy people across ages. Study results and limitations: Changes seen in expanded clonotypes were possibly confounded by donor CMV status left unknown.

The same data also went into a second study, on T cells of mothers and their children. That study reports: Second-round PCR products received sample barcodes and 2-4 random nucleotides from the M1S primer.

V gene TRBV7-2 combines with J gene TRBJ2-5; D could derive from TRBD1 or TRBD2 (5 bases each). The end of the DNA is better explained by TRBJ2-7, so the J call may be wrong. Sequenced input: blood. The source is a girl aged 2-10 years in good health. Written as DNA, the CDR3 is TGTGCCAGCAGTTGGGACCTTACCTACGAGCAGTACTTC. Its translation is CASSWDLTYEQYF.